This TCR beta chain was documented in a study of tumor T cells in aggressive B-cell lymphoma (dated by TCRdb to the late 2010s). To prepare the library, the immunoSEQ multiplex PCR assay was applied. TCRdb stores this immuneACCESS table with in-frame sequences only. Part of the clones is absent; in the studies checked, under half of the shortfall reflects unresolved V genes, and no reason is known for the rest. The sample has 3,500 or so clones on record, 86% of them singletons. Roughly 5.9% of the sample comes from the top ten. In the germline V gene, CDR1 corresponds to SQVTM and CDR2 to ANQGSEA. From its cysteine to its phenylalanine, the CDR3 spans 13 amino acids. Of the read, only the CDR3 DNA is kept; its 39 bases are in frame from base 1. V is reduced by 4 bases and J by 6 bases, leaving a spacing of 13 bases between them. Details on this clone: The antigen this receptor binds is unknown. The input lacks base qualities; no much larger clone sits a single base away.

Here the chain combines TRBV29-1 and TRBJ1-5; TRBD1 is a weak D gene call, 5 bases matching. The source of this sequence is an adult with diffuse large B cell lymphoma. The sequenced sample consisted of tumor tissue. The DNA sequence reads TGCAGCGTTGTAACAGGCCCGGGTCAGCCCCAGCATTTT. Translated, it reads CSVVTGPGQPQHF.